This record looks at one T cell receptor beta chain sequence and its context. The CDR3 is made up of 16 amino acids. In germline, CDR1 is SGHTA, CDR2 FQGNSA. Trimming pared 3 bases from V and 0 bases from J, leaving 14 bases between. The data originate from a study of blood T cell repertoires in COVID-19. Whole-study context: Samples came from the United States, Italy and Spain, spanning acute and convalescent COVID-19.

This table comes from immunoSEQ multiplex PCR, and its TCRdb copy is limited to in-frame clones, with some not included. The sample includes approximately 220,000 clones, 88% of them seen just once. The receptor was isolated from a woman in her twenties or thirties who had recovered from COVID-19. Sequenced sample: PBMCs or T cells enriched from blood (not recorded which). The V call is TRBV7-2, the J call TRBJ1-1; tentatively, D is TRBD1 (5 bases). The CDR3 spells CASSFSVGGMNTEAFF. CDR3 in DNA: TGTGCCAGCAGCTTCTCTGTCGGGGGTATGAACACTGAAGCTTTCTTT.